One T cell receptor (beta chain) is described in this entry. The record originates from a study of T cell changes during pregnancy in multiple sclerosis. Germline CDR1 SNHLY, CDR2 FYNNEI. Trimming took 3 bases from V and 5 from J, leaving 12 bases between them. The CDR3 totals 14 residues. The method was immunoSEQ multiplex PCR; TCRdb's version includes in-frame clones alone and lacks a portion of them. The data contain 35,000 to 45,000 clones, roughly 87% of them seen just once; the ten biggest clones take up over 0.85%. The sample was CD4+ T cells from peripheral blood mononuclear cells, taken after pregnancy. V usage is TRBV2 and J usage is TRBJ2-3; possibly TRBD1 for D (6 bases). The TCR originated in a female donor with multiple sclerosis, enrolled in a pregnancy study. The CDR3 region has the DNA TGTGCCAGCAGTGACCGGACAGAGGTAGATACGCAGTATTTT. This gives the protein CASSDRTEVDTQYF.